This T cell receptor beta chain appears in the sequencing data of a study of CD8 T cells in ankylosing spondylitis. Study conclusions and caveats: Characteristic of ankylosing spondylitis blood, it appeared, was a TCR beta motif comprising fewer than 10 highly homologous variants. Significant enrichment of disease-linked clones was reported in matched ankylosing spondylitis synovial fluid.

This CDR3 is built from 15 residues. Germline CDR1 SGHRS, CDR2 YFSETQ. V trimming: 0 bases; J trimming: 3 bases; junction bases outside the gene matches: 3. There are many counts of this clonotype. As yet, its antigen is unknown. By quantitative 5'-RACE with molecular barcodes, the TCR beta libraries were made. TCRdb recomputed calls from the 5' RACE reads with MiXCR, one row per CDR3 protein. The sample lists some 840,000 distinct CDR3 sequences, around 11% occurring once. The clonotype was recovered from a male donor with ankylosing spondylitis. The chain joins TRBV5-1 to TRBJ2-7, with 10 nucleotides matching TRBD2. Source material: blood, either unsorted or a sorted T cell fraction (not recorded which). The CDR3 here is CASSLEGLADYEQYF. CDR3 sequence (DNA): TGCGCCAGCAGCTTGGAAGGACTAGCGGACTACGAGCAGTACTTC.